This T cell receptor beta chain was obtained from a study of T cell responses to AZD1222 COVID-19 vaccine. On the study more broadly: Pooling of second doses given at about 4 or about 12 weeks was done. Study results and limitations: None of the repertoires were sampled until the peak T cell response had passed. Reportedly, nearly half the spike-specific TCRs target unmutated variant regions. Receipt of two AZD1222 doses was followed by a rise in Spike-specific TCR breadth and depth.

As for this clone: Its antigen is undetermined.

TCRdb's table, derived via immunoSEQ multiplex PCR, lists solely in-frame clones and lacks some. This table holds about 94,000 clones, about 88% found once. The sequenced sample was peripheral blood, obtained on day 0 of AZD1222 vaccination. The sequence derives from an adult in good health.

CDR3 coding DNA: TGTGCCAGCAGCGCTCCGGGACAGGGTGGGAATCAGCCCCAGCATTTT. This encodes CASSAPGQGGNQPQHF. The chain uses TRBV7-9 and TRBJ1-5; 9 nucleotides line up with TRBD1. Trimming cost V 5 bases and J 4 bases; bases outside gene matches: 9. This CDR3 has 16 residues. Germline V CDR1 and CDR2: SEHNR, FQNEAQ (reference sequence).